The 31 T cell receptor beta chains listed next were all sequenced from one sample in a study of response to subunit inactivated influenza vaccine. A single record per CDR3 protein comes from TCRdb applying MiXCR to the RT-PCR reads. The sample has 560,000 or so distinct CDR3 sequences, 7.6% seen once; the top ten hold 10% to 15%. Sequencing used PBMCs from blood, obtained roughly 24 months after vaccination. The receptors originated from a man aged 50 to 75 who received an inactivated influenza vaccine.

There are many counts of this clonotype. The CDR3 is CASTSTGPQETQYF. The CDR3 nucleotides read TGTGCCAGCACTTCGACAGGCCCCCAAGAGACCCAGTACTTC. The chain recombines TRBV6-5 with TRBJ2-5, with D maybe TRBD1 (6 bases). V was cut by 7 bases and J by 1 base, with 13 bases left in between. This CDR3 has 14 residues. Germline values: CDR1 MNHEY, CDR2 SVGAGI.

This clonotype was seen ten or more times. J is TRBJ2-7 and V is TRBV9; D possibly corresponds to TRBD2 (6 bases). The CDR3 spans 14 residues. The germline V and J ends were trimmed by 4 bases and 0 bases, with 11 bases remaining between them. Germline CDR1 SGDLS, CDR2 YYNGEE. The CDR3 protein is CASSPLALSYEQYF. The CDR3 nucleotides are TGTGCCAGCAGCCCCCTAGCGCTCTCCTACGAGCAGTACTTC.

A few counts support this clonotype. The chain joins TRBV12-3 or TRBV12-4 to TRBJ2-1; the D is unclear. With 8 bases removed from V and 2 bases from J, the gap between germline ends came to 13 bases. This CDR3 has 14 amino acids. In nucleotides, the CDR3 is TGTGCCAGCCGACCCATTTCTCCCTACAATGAGCAGTTCTTC. The encoded protein is CASRPISPYNEQFF.

This clonotype was observed a few times. The chain links TRBV7-2 to TRBJ2-2; 10 bases match TRBD1. Germline CDR1 and CDR2: SGHTA and FQGNSA. The CDR3 length is 17 residues. J lost 7 bases, V lost 4 bases, and 12 bases had no gene match. This chain's CDR3 is CASSSGTGEVGIGELFF. CDR3 nucleotide sequence: TGTGCCAGCAGCTCCGGGACAGGGGAAGTGGGTATCGGGGAGCTGTTTTTT.

Written as DNA, the CDR3 is TGTGCCAGCAGTCTTCCGCGGGGGTATTCCTACAATGAGCAGTTCTTC. Translated, it gives CASSLPRGYSYNEQFF. The chain uses TRBV6-2 or TRBV6-3 and TRBJ2-1; 7 bases match TRBD2. Germline V gene lookup returns CDR1 MNHEY and CDR2 SVGEGT. This CDR3 has 16 amino acids. Trimming cost V 5 bases and J 1 base; bases outside gene matches: 8.

The chain uses TRBV5-1 and TRBJ2-2; weak D call: TRBD2 (6 bases). Trimming cost V 5 bases and J 6 bases, with 17 bases left between them. Germline V gives CDR1 SGHRS, CDR2 YFSETQ. There are 15 residues in the CDR3. Written as DNA, the CDR3 is TGCGCCAGCAGGTTCGGGGCTAGCGCTCCCGGGGAGCTGTTTTTT. This gives the protein CASRFGASAPGELFF.

This rearrangement joins TRBV5-1 to TRBJ2-5, with D possibly TRBD1 on 5 matching bases. CDR3 length: 15 residues. Germline V CDR1 and CDR2: SGHRS, YFSETQ. Trimming removed 0 bases from V and 1 base from J, with 10 bases in between. The CDR3 reads CASSLEWGLQETQYF. Written as DNA, the CDR3 is TGCGCCAGCAGCTTGGAGTGGGGCCTCCAAGAGACCCAGTACTTC. Filled out from reference TRBV5-1 and TRBJ2-5, the complete variable domain reads KAGVTQTPRYLIKTRGQQVTLSCSPISGHRSVSWYQQTPGQGLQFLFEYFSETQRNKGNFPGRFSGRQFSNSRSEMNVSTLELGDSALYLCASSLEWGLQETQYFGPGTRLLVL.

J is TRBJ1-2 and V is TRBV20-1; D possibly corresponds to TRBD1 (6 bases). The CDR3 extends over 14 amino acids. CDR1 is DFQATT and CDR2 is SNEGSKA in the germline V gene (reference sequence). V was pared by 3 bases and J by 4 bases, with 15 bases between. The CDR3: CSASKPGAPYGYTF. The CDR3 bases are TGCAGTGCTAGCAAACCAGGGGCCCCCTATGGCTACACCTTC.

The sample holds a few counts of this clonotype. The chain employs TRBV6-5 and TRBJ2-3; 8 positions agree with TRBD1. Germline trimming cut 2 bases from V and 0 bases from J; bases unmatched to any gene: 1. Looked up from germline, CDR1 is MNHEY and CDR2 is SVGAGI. The CDR3 covers 15 residues. CDR3: CASSYRTGSTDTQYF. For the CDR3, the DNA is TGTGCCAGCAGTTACCGGACAGGGAGCACAGATACGCAGTATTTT.

This clonotype was seen many times. CDR3 bases: TGTGCCAGCAGATCCGGGACTAGCGGGCCAGATACGCAGTATTTT. Residues: CASRSGTSGPDTQYF. The rearrangement joins TRBV12-3 or TRBV12-4 to TRBJ2-3; 12 bases map to TRBD2. The CDR3 has 15 residues. The J segment lost 4 bases and the V segment lost 6 bases, leaving 5 bases of the junction unmatched.

The V and J genes are TRBV20-1 and TRBJ1-6; possible D gene TRBD1, 5 bases. The CDR3 contains 15 residues. CDR1 and CDR2 (germline): DFQATT, SNEGSKA (reference sequence). Trimming pared 3 bases from V and 5 bases from J, leaving 14 bases between. The CDR3 protein is CSASPPGLNNSPLHF. Here the CDR3 DNA reads TGCAGTGCTAGCCCCCCGGGACTGAATAATTCACCCCTCCACTTT.

The rearrangement links TRBV6-5 to TRBJ2-7; 8 nucleotides agree with TRBD2. The germline gives CDR1 MNHEY, CDR2 SVGAGI. CDR3 length equals 14 residues. Losses at the gene ends were 0 bases for V and 4 bases for J; bases not matched to a gene: 2. CDR3: CASSYSKRGYEQYF. The DNA of the CDR3 is TGTGCCAGCAGTTACTCGAAGCGGGGGTACGAGCAGTACTTC.

The CDR3 loop is CAIGTTGGGSNQPQHF. The CDR3 bases are TGTGCCATCGGCACAACAGGGGGCGGAAGCAATCAGCCCCAGCATTTT. The rearrangement uses TRBV10-3 and TRBJ1-5; 9 positions agree with TRBD1. The CDR3 contains 16 residues. V shed 8 bases, J shed 1 base, and the junction held 9 bases outside the gene matches. Germline CDR1 reads ENHRY; CDR2 reads SYGVKD.

This clonotype has more than one count but fewer than ten. This sequence joins TRBV3-1 and TRBJ2-4; 10 bases are shared with TRBD1. CDR1 LGHDT and CDR2 YNNKEL come from the germline V gene (reference sequence). The trim removed 4 bases at V and 8 bases at J, leaving 2 bases unmatched. This CDR3 region has 13 residues. The CDR3 DNA is TGTGCCAGCAGCCGAGGACAGGGGGACATTCAGTACTTC. Its protein is CASSRGQGDIQYF.

As regards this clonotype: An end of the junction does not agree with germline; a read error may underlie this. The chain is built from TRBV27 and TRBJ1-1; possibly TRBD1 for D (6 bases). This CDR3 is 22 amino acids long. Germline values: CDR1 MNHEY, CDR2 SMNVEV (reference sequence). CDR3 protein: CASSSPPIRDNRMTGWNTVAFF. The CDR3 DNA sequence: TGTGCCAGCAGTTCCCCACCTATCCGGGACAACAGAATGACGGGTTGGAACACTGTAGCTTTCTTT.

The chain combines TRBV12-3 or TRBV12-4 with TRBJ1-4, with 7 bases lining up with TRBD1. The ends lost 6 bases at V and 6 bases at J; junction bases unmatched: 7. CDR3 size: 14 residues. Written as DNA, the CDR3 is TGTGCCAGCAGCCGAGGGGGCGCAGATGAAAAACTGTTTTTT. This codes for CASSRGGADEKLFF.

V and J are TRBV7-9 and TRBJ1-1, with 7 positions matching TRBD1. This CDR3 region has 16 residues. Per the germline V gene, CDR1 is SEHNR and CDR2 is FQNEAQ (reference sequence). V lost 2 bases and J lost 2; bases outside the gene matches: 8. The CDR3 protein is CASSLYNRQGNTEAFF. As DNA, the CDR3 is TGTGCCAGCAGCTTATATAACCGACAGGGAAACACTGAAGCTTTCTTT.

The chain carries TRBV7-9 and TRBJ2-2; 9 positions agree with TRBD2. Germline assignment: CDR1 SEHNR and CDR2 FQNEAQ (reference sequence). V dropped 6 bases and J dropped 1; count of bases not matched to a gene: 9. The CDR3 is made up of 17 amino acids. The CDR3 is CASSRQGLARNTGELFF. The CDR3 DNA follows: TGTGCCAGCAGTCGACAGGGACTAGCAAGGAACACCGGGGAGCTGTTTTTT.

This clonotype was counted between two and nine times. The chain combines TRBV25-1 with TRBJ1-2; unclear D gene. Trimming cost V 1 base and J 6 bases, with 3 bases left between them. This CDR3 spans 11 amino acids. CDR1 is MGHDK, CDR2 SYGVNS, per germline. The CDR3 nucleotides read TGTGCCAGCAGTGAATCGGATGGCTACACCTTC. Amino acids: CASSESDGYTF.

V usage is TRBV4-1 and J usage is TRBJ2-1, with D perhaps matching TRBD2 (6 bases). Germline V lookup: CDR1 MGHRA, CDR2 YSYEKL. V lost 0 bases and J lost 9, with 9 bases in between. This CDR3 contains 13 residues. Here the CDR3 DNA reads TGCGCCAGCAGCCAAGAAGGGAGGTTTGAGCAGTTCTTC. This sequence encodes CASSQEGRFEQFF.

The CDR3 loop reads CASAGGAGLGTDTQYF. The DNA of the CDR3 is TGTGCCAGCGCAGGGGGCGCTGGTTTAGGCACAGATACGCAGTATTTT. The chain is built from TRBV11-2 and TRBJ2-3, with 8 bases identical to TRBD1. The V and J ends lost 8 bases and 1 base, in that order; junction bases with no gene match: 11. Germline V lookup: CDR1 SGHAT, CDR2 FQNNGV. The CDR3 extends over 16 amino acids. The variable domain in full, completed from reference TRBV11-2 and TRBJ2-3, reads EAGVAQSPRYKIIEKRQSVAFWCNPISGHATLYWYQQILGQGPKLLIQFQNNGVVDDSQLPKDRFSAERLKGVDSTLKIQPAKLEDSAVYLCASAGGAGLGTDTQYFGPGTRLTVL.

This sequence joins TRBV28 and TRBJ2-7, with D possibly being TRBD2 (5 bases). This CDR3 contains 15 residues. With 3 bases removed from V and 1 base from J, the gap between germline ends came to 13 bases. Germline V CDR1 and CDR2: MDHEN, SYDVKM. In DNA, the CDR3 is TGTGCCAGCAGTTTCGGGATAACTCAGTCCTACGAGCAGTACTTC. It is translated as CASSFGITQSYEQYF.

This clonotype has more than one count but fewer than ten. This sequence joins TRBV3-1 and TRBJ2-5; the D call may be TRBD1 or TRBD2 (5 bases each). Per the germline V gene, CDR1 is LGHDT and CDR2 is YNNKEL (reference sequence). This CDR3 has 13 residues. The ends were cut back, 3 bases at V and 5 bases at J, with 10 bases in the middle. The CDR3 nucleotides read TGTGCCAGCAGCCACCGGGACGGGGAGACCCAGTACTTC. Translating it yields CASSHRDGETQYF.

This clonotype was seen a few times. This CDR3 is CASSISGVTPAEQYF. DNA of the CDR3: TGTGCCAGCAGTATTTCAGGGGTCACCCCCGCCGAGCAGTACTTC. The rearrangement links TRBV6-1 to TRBJ2-7, with D possibly being TRBD1 (6 bases). V was cut by 5 bases and J by 6 bases, with 20 bases left in between. Germline assignment: CDR1 MNHNS and CDR2 SASEGT. This CDR3 is 15 amino acids long.

This clonotype was seen at least ten times. V and J are TRBV29-1 and TRBJ2-5; D gene uncertain. The CDR3 totals 13 residues. V was cut by 1 base and J by 3 bases, with 9 bases left in between. Germline CDR1 is SQVTM and CDR2 is ANQGSEA. The CDR3 protein is CSVEGQVKETQYF. The CDR3 nucleotides are TGCAGCGTTGAAGGGCAGGTGAAAGAGACCCAGTACTTC. The variable domain in full, with the rest retrieved from reference TRBV29-1 and TRBJ2-5, is SAVISQKPSRDICQRGTSLTIQCQVDSQVTMMFWYRQQPGQSLTLIATANQGSEATYESGFVIDKFPISRPNLTFSTLTVSNMSPEDSSIYLCSVEGQVKETQYFGPGTRLLVL.

This sequence joins TRBV5-1 and TRBJ2-7; 13 nucleotides agree with TRBD2. In germline, CDR1 is SGHRS, CDR2 YFSETQ. Trimming took 4 bases from V and 2 from J; bases not matched to a gene: 3. The CDR3 extends over 15 amino acids. Here the CDR3 DNA reads TGCGCCAGCAGCCAGACTAGCGGGAGGACCTACGAGCAGTACTTC. Residues: CASSQTSGRTYEQYF.

This clonotype was observed a few times. CDR3 protein: CASSQLLGGELFF. As DNA, the CDR3 is TGCGCCAGCAGCCAATTGTTGGGCGGGGAGCTGTTTTTT. This sequence joins TRBV4-3 and TRBJ2-2; no clear D gene. From germline, CDR1 is LGHNA and CDR2 YSLEER. The ends were cut back, 2 bases at V and 7 bases at J, with 8 bases in the middle. This CDR3 is 13 amino acids long.

The chain has TRBV7-9 and TRBJ1-2; D is uncertain. V was clipped by 3 bases and J by 4 bases, with 12 bases between them. Per the germline V gene, CDR1 is SEHNR and CDR2 is FQNEAQ (reference sequence). The CDR3 extends over 14 amino acids. CDR3 sequence: CASSFGPEGYGYTF. DNA of the CDR3: TGTGCCAGCAGCTTCGGACCCGAGGGCTATGGCTACACCTTC.

This clonotype showed up just a few times. This chain uses TRBV6-6 with TRBJ1-2; no clear D gene. The V and J ends lost 4 bases and 8 bases respectively, with 14 bases between them. CDR3 length equals 13 residues. Germline-derived CDR1 and CDR2 are MNHNY and SVGAGI (reference sequence). CDR3 sequence reads: CASSSFQESGYTF. The CDR3 DNA reads as TGTGCCAGCAGTTCTTTTCAGGAGTCGGGCTACACCTTC.

This clonotype was counted between two and nine times. The gene calls are TRBV4-2 and TRBJ2-7; maybe TRBD2 (5 bases). The V end lost 2 bases, the J end lost 5 bases, and 13 bases lay between the germline ends. The CDR3 is 14 amino acids. Germline lookup yields CDR1 LGHNA and CDR2 YNFKEQ. CDR3 sequence: CASSQPDRRDEQYF. DNA of the CDR3: TGTGCCAGCAGCCAACCCGATCGGCGGGACGAGCAGTACTTC.

This clonotype was counted at least ten times. This chain links TRBV10-3 with TRBJ1-5; D uncertain. The CDR3 runs to 16 residues. Germline lookup yields CDR1 ENHRY and CDR2 SYGVKD. Trimming shortened V by 0 bases and J by 4 bases, and 13 bases separated the two germline ends. As DNA, the CDR3 is TGTGCCATCAGTGAGTCGACTGACGGACTAAATCAGCCCCAGCATTTT. As protein: CAISESTDGLNQPQHF.